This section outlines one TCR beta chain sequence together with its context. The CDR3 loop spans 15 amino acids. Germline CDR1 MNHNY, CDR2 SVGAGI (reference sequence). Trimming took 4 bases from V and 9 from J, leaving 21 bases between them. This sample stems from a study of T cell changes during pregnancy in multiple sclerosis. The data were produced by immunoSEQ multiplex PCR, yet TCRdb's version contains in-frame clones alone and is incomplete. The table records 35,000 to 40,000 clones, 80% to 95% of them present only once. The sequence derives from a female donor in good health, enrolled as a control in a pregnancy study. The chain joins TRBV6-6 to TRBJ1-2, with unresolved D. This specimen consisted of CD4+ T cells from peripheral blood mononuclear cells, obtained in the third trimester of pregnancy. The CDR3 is CASSSPQEGNRRYTF. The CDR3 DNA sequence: TGTGCCAGCAGTTCCCCTCAGGAAGGCAACCGCCGCTACACCTTC.